The clone carrying this T cell receptor beta chain was counted only a few times. This sample is part of a study of cytomegalovirus exposure and HLA in healthy donors. The PCR contained 60 Vbeta and 13 Jbeta primers. The repertoire was sequenced with immunoSEQ multiplex PCR; TCRdb's copy has only in-frame clones and lacks some. The repertoire consists of 90,000 to 120,000 clones, with approximately 70% occurring once and the leading ten covering approximately 3.9%. This TCR came from a man aged 25 to 40 in good health and CMV-seropositive. The sequenced material came from PBMCs.

The CDR3 here is CASSLLDTQYF. DNA for the CDR3: TGCGCCAGCAGCCTATTGGATACGCAGTATTTT. V usage is TRBV5-1 and J usage is TRBJ2-3; D uncertain. Trimming took 4 bases from V and 6 from J, leaving 6 bases between them. Germline CDR1 is SGHRS and CDR2 is YFSETQ. CDR3 size: 11 residues.